This passage covers 18 T cell receptor beta chains from one sample sequenced in a study of identical twins. One entry per CDR3 protein results from TCRdb running MiXCR on the 5' RACE reads. This table holds 470,000 or so distinct CDR3 sequences, more than 20% found once. The sample also formed part of further work on T cells expressing NK-cell markers.

What was sequenced was CD4+ T cells sorted from blood. The receptors stem from a woman in her late teens or twenties in good health.

The rearrangement links TRBV18 to TRBJ2-7; no firm D call. The V end lost 4 bases, the J end lost 0 bases, and 7 bases lay between the germline ends. Germline V CDR1 and CDR2: KGHSH, LQKENI. CDR3 length equals 13 residues. CDR3 bases: TGTGCCAGCTCACGCGCGGACTCCTACGAGCAGTACTTC. Translated: CASSRADSYEQYF.

This sequence joins TRBV18 and TRBJ2-7; D may be TRBD1 (5 bases). V lost 6 bases, J lost 2 bases, and 14 bases lay in between. The CDR3 contains 14 residues. Germline CDR1 is KGHSH and CDR2 is LQKENI. CDR3 protein: CASSGRTRAYEQYF. CDR3 coding DNA: TGTGCCAGCTCCGGCAGGACAAGAGCCTACGAGCAGTACTTC.

Ten or more counts support this clonotype. The chain recombines TRBV7-2 with TRBJ2-7; D is perhaps TRBD1 or TRBD2 (5 bases each). V lost 5 bases and J 2 bases, leaving 16 bases between the germline ends. Germline values: CDR1 SGHTA, CDR2 FQGNSA. The CDR3 has 15 residues. The CDR3 loop reads CASSPVGGTTYEQYF. DNA of the CDR3: TGTGCCAGCAGCCCCGTGGGTGGGACGACCTACGAGCAGTACTTC.

This rearrangement joins TRBV6-5 to TRBJ2-7; TRBD1 matches 10 bases. V trimming: 2 bases; J trimming: 5 bases; junction bases outside the gene matches: 6. The CDR3 has 15 residues. Looked up from germline, CDR1 is MNHEY and CDR2 is SVGAGI. The CDR3 region is CASSYPGQGFDEQYF. In DNA form, the CDR3 reads TGTGCCAGCAGTTACCCGGGACAGGGGTTCGACGAGCAGTACTTC.

This clonotype was detected a few times. The chain is built from TRBV4-2 and TRBJ2-2; 7 nucleotides line up with TRBD2. The CDR3 extends over 19 amino acids. The ends lost 1 base at V and 2 bases at J; junction bases unmatched: 13. CDR1 is LGHNA and CDR2 is YNFKEQ in the germline V gene. CDR3 DNA sequence: TGTGCCAGCAGCCAAGTCGGGGTCGGAGCGGGAAAAAACACCGGGGAGCTGTTTTTT. Protein product: CASSQVGVGAGKNTGELFF.

V is TRBV6-2 or TRBV6-3 and J is TRBJ1-2; D gene uncertain. CDR3 length: 13 residues. Looked up from germline, CDR1 is MNHEY and CDR2 is SVGEGT. Trimming removed 7 bases from V and 4 bases from J, with 13 bases in between. The CDR3 DNA reads TGTGCCAGCAAACGGGAAATCCCCTATGGCTACACCTTC. Protein product: CASKREIPYGYTF.

This chain uses TRBV7-8 with TRBJ2-7, with D possibly matching TRBD1 (5 bases). Germline CDR1 SGHVS, CDR2 FQNEAQ. This CDR3 comprises 13 residues. Trimming shortened V by 3 bases and J by 1 base, and 7 bases separated the two germline ends. The CDR3 is CASSFAGSYEQYF. CDR3 coding DNA: TGTGCCAGCAGCTTCGCAGGGTCCTACGAGCAGTACTTC.

This chain links TRBV12-3 or TRBV12-4 with TRBJ1-6, with D tentatively TRBD1 (6 bases). CDR3 length equals 14 residues. V dropped 6 bases and J dropped 10 bases, with 16 bases sitting between them. CDR3 protein: CASSLWDMRSPLHF. The CDR3 DNA follows: TGTGCCAGCAGCCTGTGGGACATGCGGTCACCCCTCCACTTT.

The rearrangement joins TRBV20-1 to TRBJ2-7; 9 nucleotides match TRBD2. The V segment lost 0 bases and the J segment 0 bases; nucleotides outside the gene matches: 6. The CDR3 extends over 16 amino acids. Germline lookup yields CDR1 DFQATT and CDR2 SNEGSKA (reference sequence). DNA of the CDR3: TGCAGTGCTAGAGACCCGACTAGCGGATACTCCTACGAGCAGTACTTC. Translating gives CSARDPTSGYSYEQYF.

This clonotype was detected once. The rearrangement links TRBV12-3 or TRBV12-4 to TRBJ2-5; 8 bases match TRBD1. Losses at the gene ends were 4 bases for V and 5 bases for J; bases not matched to a gene: 6. This CDR3 has 14 residues. The chain's CDR3 is CASSSDPGGETQYF. As DNA, the CDR3 is TGTGCCAGCAGTTCGGACCCAGGGGGCGAGACCCAGTACTTC.

The V and J genes are TRBV27 and TRBJ1-2; a weak D match, TRBD1 (6 bases). Trimming took 1 base from V and 7 from J, leaving 16 bases between them. From germline, CDR1 is MNHEY and CDR2 SMNVEV (reference sequence). The CDR3 sequence is 15 residues long. The CDR3 bases are TGTGCCAGCAGTTTATTTGCGGGGCAGGGGCCTGGCTACACCTTC. Translated: CASSLFAGQGPGYTF.

This clonotype was seen more than once but under ten times. V usage is TRBV29-1 and J usage is TRBJ2-1; 11 positions match TRBD2. With 8 bases clipped from V and 12 bases from J, the junction kept 6 bases outside the gene matches. The V gene's germline CDR1 is SQVTM and CDR2 ANQGSEA. The CDR3 spans 11 residues. The CDR3 DNA reads as TGCAGCTATGCTAGCGGGGGGTGGCAGTTCTTC. Translating gives CSYASGGWQFF.

This chain links TRBV7-9 with TRBJ1-1; no definite D call. V lost 1 base and J lost 7, with 7 bases in between. Germline loops: CDR1 SEHNR, CDR2 FQNEAQ (reference sequence). The CDR3 length is 12 residues. CDR3 nucleotides: TGTGCCAGCAGCTTAGTCGACCTTGAAGCTTTCTTT. Protein sequence: CASSLVDLEAFF.

This clonotype was seen a few times. The chain has TRBV29-1 and TRBJ2-2; D gene unclear. The CDR3 is 12 residues long. V shed 4 bases and J shed 4 bases, with 7 bases lying between them. Germline V gene sequence: CDR1 SQVTM, CDR2 ANQGSEA. The CDR3 sequence: CSVGRSTGELFF. CDR3 DNA: TGCAGCGTTGGGAGATCCACCGGGGAGCTGTTTTTT.

V usage is TRBV6-1 and J usage is TRBJ2-3; 8 bases match TRBD2. Germline-derived CDR1 and CDR2 are MNHNS and SASEGT. The V gene end was trimmed by 5 bases and the J gene end by 0 bases; junction bases not matched to a gene: 4. The CDR3 runs to 15 residues. DNA of the CDR3: TGTGCCAGCAGTCGGACTAGCACCAGCACAGATACGCAGTATTTT. Translated, it gives CASSRTSTSTDTQYF.

This clonotype was seen a few times. For the CDR3, the DNA is TGCGCCAGCAGCTTGTTACGGGAAGGGAATGAGCAGTTCTTC. Translation: CASSLLREGNEQFF. The V and J genes are TRBV5-1 and TRBJ2-1; TRBD2 might be the D (5 bases). Germline V gene data show CDR1 as SGHRS and CDR2 as YFSETQ. This CDR3 is 14 amino acids long. V lost 1 base and J lost 7, with 12 bases in between.

The chain joins TRBV10-3 to TRBJ2-1, with 11 nucleotides matching TRBD2. The V gene end was trimmed by 6 bases and the J gene end by 4 bases; junction bases not matched to a gene: 5. This CDR3 has 15 residues. The germline V gene has CDR1 ENHRY and CDR2 SYGVKD. CDR3 loop: CAISPTSGRYNEQFF. For the CDR3, the DNA is TGTGCCATCAGCCCTACTAGCGGGAGATACAATGAGCAGTTCTTC.

The chain combines TRBV5-1 with TRBJ2-1; 10 nucleotides align to TRBD2. Trimming cost V 3 bases and J 2 bases; bases outside gene matches: 5. The CDR3 length is 16 residues. Germline V gene sequence: CDR1 SGHRS, CDR2 YFSETQ. The DNA for the CDR3 is TGCGCCAGCAGCTCCAGCGGGGGGGTGGCCTACAATGAGCAGTTCTTC. Translated: CASSSSGGVAYNEQFF.